This TCR beta chain is from a study of T cell responses to AZD1222 COVID-19 vaccine. This clone was seen just once. V was shortened by 1 base and J by 3 bases, with 9 bases between the two germline ends. CDR1 GTSNPN and CDR2 SVGIG come from the germline V gene (reference sequence). This CDR3 has 13 residues. Here immunoSEQ multiplex PCR was the method, and the copy in TCRdb shows in-frame clones only, minus some. Of approximately 110,000 clones detected, approximately 85% appear once; the ten largest clones hold about 13%. V and J are TRBV30 and TRBJ1-2; TRBD1 is a possible D gene (6 bases). The receptor's source is an adult in good health. This specimen was peripheral blood, taken on day 0 of MenACWY control vaccination. In DNA form, the CDR3 reads TGTGCCTGGAGTGACAGGGTATACTATGGCTACACCTTC. Amino acids: CAWSDRVYYGYTF.